Listed below are T cell receptor beta chains from one sample, sequenced in a study of T-cell reconstitution after alpha-beta-depleted transplantation in children. TCRdb analysed the PCR reads with MiXCR anew, one entry per CDR3 protein. Here the sample spans about 200,000 distinct CDR3 sequences, roughly 14% being singletons. Sequenced material: PBMCs from the stem cell graft donor, taken from the stem cell graft. These receptors were obtained from a human donor who donated a stem cell graft to a child with acute lymphoblastic leukemia. Each CDR3 is given with its conserved first and last residue. Each record gives: V gene, J gene, CDR3 protein.

v_gene: TRBV11-2; j_gene: TRBJ2-3; CDR3aa: CASSLHAGGDTDTQYF
v_gene: TRBV10-3; j_gene: TRBJ2-7; CDR3aa: CAIRRQGTLSEQYF
v_gene: TRBV20-1; j_gene: TRBJ2-1; CDR3aa: CCARVASGNYNEQFF
v_gene: TRBV7-2; j_gene: TRBJ2-5; CDR3aa: CASTLTWGSGETQYF
v_gene: TRBV20-1; j_gene: TRBJ2-3; CDR3aa: CSATSGGNTDTQYF
v_gene: TRBV5-1; j_gene: TRBJ1-2; CDR3aa: CASSSTTGAEGYGYTF
v_gene: TRBV11-2; j_gene: TRBJ1-4; CDR3aa: CASSLGENEKLFF
v_gene: TRBV6-5; j_gene: TRBJ1-2; CDR3aa: CASSYEGDYGYTF
v_gene: TRBV7-8; j_gene: TRBJ1-1; CDR3aa: CASSLAGGRYTEAFF
v_gene: TRBV12-3/TRBV12-4; j_gene: TRBJ2-1; CDR3aa: CASRQGTSGSHEQFF
v_gene: TRBV5-6; j_gene: TRBJ2-7; CDR3aa: CASSGQGLYYEQYF
v_gene: TRBV10-3; j_gene: TRBJ2-7; CDR3aa: CAISESDGNLYEQYF
v_gene: TRBV11-1; j_gene: TRBJ1-2; CDR3aa: CASSLGAAGYTF
v_gene: TRBV11-2; j_gene: TRBJ2-2; CDR3aa: CASSRTVGVGTGELFF
v_gene: TRBV28; j_gene: TRBJ2-7; CDR3aa: CASYRVSSYEQYF
v_gene: TRBV7-2; j_gene: TRBJ2-2; CDR3aa: CASRRDSGINTGELFF
v_gene: TRBV3-1; j_gene: TRBJ2-7; CDR3aa: CASSPNRVGYEQYF
v_gene: TRBV9; j_gene: TRBJ2-1; CDR3aa: CASSVGDRSIYNEQFF
v_gene: TRBV5-1; j_gene: TRBJ2-5; CDR3aa: CASSRVAHEETQYF
v_gene: TRBV5-1; j_gene: TRBJ2-7; CDR3aa: CASSSDRGHEQYF
v_gene: TRBV2; j_gene: TRBJ2-7; CDR3aa: CASSEGVGRIYEQYF
v_gene: TRBV5-1; j_gene: TRBJ1-2; CDR3aa: CASSVAGGDGYTF
v_gene: TRBV7-2; j_gene: TRBJ2-7; CDR3aa: CASSLGGDYEQYF
v_gene: TRBV4-2; j_gene: TRBJ2-3; CDR3aa: CASSQKITSGSLSSTDTQYF
v_gene: TRBV10-3; j_gene: TRBJ2-7; CDR3aa: CAISDGWESSYEQYF
v_gene: TRBV6-5; j_gene: TRBJ2-5; CDR3aa: CASSYLSSETQYF
v_gene: TRBV21-1; j_gene: TRBJ1-1; CDR3aa: CASSTRVGGNTEAFF
v_gene: TRBV20-1; j_gene: TRBJ1-6; CDR3aa: CSAPSEGNSPLHF
v_gene: TRBV6-5; j_gene: TRBJ2-7; CDR3aa: CASSPIRGGPYEQYF
v_gene: TRBV7-2; j_gene: TRBJ2-1; CDR3aa: CASSLGGYYGGRQFF
v_gene: TRBV5-1; j_gene: TRBJ2-2; CDR3aa: CASAAAIEYTGELFF
v_gene: TRBV7-2; j_gene: TRBJ2-1; CDR3aa: CASSSSAGIVNEQFF
v_gene: TRBV2; j_gene: TRBJ1-2; CDR3aa: CASTLPGQGASGGYTF
v_gene: TRBV29-1; j_gene: TRBJ1-2; CDR3aa: CSVDGGGDRADGYTF
v_gene: TRBV10-3; j_gene: TRBJ2-7; CDR3aa: CAISETREQYF
v_gene: TRBV29-1; j_gene: TRBJ2-5; CDR3aa: CSVEDRRGRKETQYF
v_gene: TRBV6-5; j_gene: TRBJ2-7; CDR3aa: CASSNLSGSYEQYF
v_gene: TRBV5-1; j_gene: TRBJ2-2; CDR3aa: CASSPGTGAGTGELFF
v_gene: TRBV5-1; j_gene: TRBJ2-1; CDR3aa: CASSWDPGGDEQFF
v_gene: TRBV10-3; j_gene: TRBJ2-7; CDR3aa: CAISEGTGDPEQYF
v_gene: TRBV12-3/TRBV12-4; j_gene: TRBJ2-3; CDR3aa: CASSFRTGGTDTQYF
v_gene: TRBV6-1; j_gene: TRBJ1-2; CDR3aa: CASRPRDRGGPNYGYTF
v_gene: TRBV5-5; j_gene: TRBJ2-7; CDR3aa: CASSLTDYEQYF
v_gene: TRBV20-1; j_gene: TRBJ2-1; CDR3aa: CSATRDSRRSYNEQFF
v_gene: TRBV11-2; j_gene: TRBJ1-5; CDR3aa: CASSRTVNQPQHF
v_gene: TRBV12-3/TRBV12-4; j_gene: TRBJ1-5; CDR3aa: CASSTGEWQPQHF
v_gene: TRBV11-2; j_gene: TRBJ1-6; CDR3aa: CASSLASGSSPLHF
v_gene: TRBV20-1; j_gene: TRBJ1-4; CDR3aa: CSAGGSGTGNEKLFF
v_gene: TRBV4-1; j_gene: TRBJ2-3; CDR3aa: CASSHITGGGADTQYF
v_gene: TRBV5-1; j_gene: TRBJ1-1; CDR3aa: CASSLDGGTEAFF